These T cell receptor beta chains were read from a single sample in a study of blood T cell repertoires in COVID-19. The data were produced by immunoSEQ multiplex PCR, yet TCRdb's version contains in-frame clones alone and is incomplete. The sample carries roughly 50,000 clones, over 75% recorded once. Sample: peripheral blood. Every receptor here comes from a man aged 65-85 years with acute or convalescent COVID-19. The CDR3 runs from the conserved cysteine through the conserved F or W. Fields, in order: J gene, clone size, D gene, V gene, CDR3 DNA, CDR3 protein. The D gene is left open where the match is weak. Expanded clones are given a class, and other clones once, few, many or no size at all.

j_gene: TRBJ1-2; abundance: NA; d_gene: NA; v_gene: TRBV4-2; CDR3nt: TGTGCCAGCACCAAAGATTCGGTGACAGCTTATGGCTACACCTTC; CDR3aa: CASTKDSVTAYGYTF
j_gene: TRBJ1-1; abundance: once; d_gene: TRBD1; v_gene: TRBV3-1/TRBV3-2; CDR3nt: TGTGCCAGCAGCCAGGGACAGGGTCGGACTTTCTTT; CDR3aa: CASSQGQGRTFF
j_gene: TRBJ1-1; abundance: NA; d_gene: NA; v_gene: TRBV18; CDR3nt: TGTGCCAGCTCAGCAGGGTCCCACGGGGAAGCTTTCTTT; CDR3aa: CASSAGSHGEAFF
j_gene: TRBJ2-5; abundance: NA; d_gene: NA; v_gene: TRBV11-2; CDR3nt: TGTGCCAGCAGCTTAAGCGGTATCCAAGAGACCCAGTACTTC; CDR3aa: CASSLSGIQETQYF
j_gene: TRBJ1-1; abundance: NA; d_gene: NA; v_gene: TRBV7-3; CDR3nt: TGTGCCAGCAGCTTAGGGGGGGCGAACACTGAAGCTTTCTTT; CDR3aa: CASSLGGANTEAFF
j_gene: TRBJ2-5; abundance: NA; d_gene: TRBD1; v_gene: TRBV14; CDR3nt: TGTGCCAGCAGCCAAGGGGGACAGGGGAAGACCCAGTACTTC; CDR3aa: CASSQGGQGKTQYF
j_gene: TRBJ2-1; abundance: NA; d_gene: TRBD2; v_gene: TRBV29-1; CDR3nt: TGCAGCGTTCTCATTAGCGGGGGATACGCTCTTAGCTCCTACAATGAGCAGTTCTTC; CDR3aa: CSVLISGGYALSSYNEQFF
j_gene: TRBJ2-1; abundance: NA; d_gene: TRBD2; v_gene: TRBV7-2; CDR3nt: TGTGCCAGCAGCTTAGGACGGGAGGGTGAGCAGTTCTTC; CDR3aa: CASSLGREGEQFF
j_gene: TRBJ2-6; abundance: NA; d_gene: NA; v_gene: TRBV20-1; CDR3nt: TGCAGTGCTGGTGACTACGCATCTGGGGCCAACGTCCTGACTTTC; CDR3aa: CSAGDYASGANVLTF
j_gene: TRBJ2-5; abundance: NA; d_gene: NA; v_gene: TRBV11-3; CDR3nt: TGTGCCAGCAGCCTAAGACTAGAAGAGACCCAGTACTTC; CDR3aa: CASSLRLEETQYF
j_gene: TRBJ1-6; abundance: NA; d_gene: NA; v_gene: TRBV6-5; CDR3nt: TGTGCCAGCAGTTACGGACAGAGGAATTCACCCCTCCACTTT; CDR3aa: CASSYGQRNSPLHF
j_gene: TRBJ2-7; abundance: once; d_gene: TRBD1; v_gene: TRBV6-1; CDR3nt: TGTGCCAGCAGTGACAACAGGGACAGGGGACTTCTCGAGCAGTACTTC; CDR3aa: CASSDNRDRGLLEQYF
j_gene: TRBJ2-2; abundance: NA; d_gene: TRBD2; v_gene: TRBV6-5; CDR3nt: TGTGCCAGCAGTTATGGACTAGCGAGTAAGGCCGGGGAGCTGTTTTTT; CDR3aa: CASSYGLASKAGELFF
j_gene: TRBJ1-1; abundance: once; d_gene: NA; v_gene: TRBV4-1; CDR3nt: TGCGCCAGCAGCCAAGAGGGCAGGGCGACTGAAGCTTTCTTT; CDR3aa: CASSQEGRATEAFF
j_gene: TRBJ1-4; abundance: NA; d_gene: TRBD1; v_gene: TRBV30; CDR3nt: TGTGCCTGGAGTGTACATGACAGGGCAGTGACTAATGAAAAACTGTTTTTT; CDR3aa: CAWSVHDRAVTNEKLFF
j_gene: TRBJ2-5; abundance: NA; d_gene: TRBD2; v_gene: TRBV24-1; CDR3nt: TGTGCCACCAGTGAACGAGTGGCTAGCGGGAGAGAGGGGCAAGAGACCCAGTACTTC; CDR3aa: CATSERVASGREGQETQYF
j_gene: TRBJ1-5; abundance: NA; d_gene: NA; v_gene: TRBV5-1; CDR3nt: TGCGCCAGCAGCTTGGAGGGGCAGCCCCAGCATTTT; CDR3aa: CASSLEGQPQHF
j_gene: TRBJ2-3; abundance: NA; d_gene: NA; v_gene: TRBV20-1; CDR3nt: TGCAGTGCTAGTTTGGGCGGGTCAACTAGCACAGATACGCAGTATTTT; CDR3aa: CSASLGGSTSTDTQYF
j_gene: TRBJ2-3; abundance: NA; d_gene: TRBD2; v_gene: TRBV5-1; CDR3nt: TGCGCCAGCAGCTTTGGACTAGCGGGAGTAGCTAGCACAGATACGCAGTATTTT; CDR3aa: CASSFGLAGVASTDTQYF
j_gene: TRBJ2-4; abundance: NA; d_gene: NA; v_gene: TRBV6-4; CDR3nt: TGTGCCAGCAGTGACTTTGGAGGGACGGCTAAAAACATTCAGTACTTC; CDR3aa: CASSDFGGTAKNIQYF
j_gene: TRBJ2-3; abundance: NA; d_gene: NA; v_gene: TRBV5-6; CDR3nt: TGTGCCAGCAGCTTGGTCCAGGGTGACCGAGTGGATACGCAGTATTTT; CDR3aa: CASSLVQGDRVDTQYF
j_gene: TRBJ1-1; abundance: NA; d_gene: NA; v_gene: TRBV7-6; CDR3nt: TGTGCCAGCAGCTTCAAACCGGGAAAAGGCGCTGAAGCTTTCTTT; CDR3aa: CASSFKPGKGAEAFF
j_gene: TRBJ2-1; abundance: NA; d_gene: TRBD2; v_gene: TRBV24-1; CDR3nt: TGTGCCACCAGTGTCGCGGGAGGCAATGAGCAGTTCTTC; CDR3aa: CATSVAGGNEQFF
j_gene: TRBJ1-5; abundance: NA; d_gene: TRBD1; v_gene: TRBV16; CDR3nt: TGTGCCAGCAGCCCGGGACAGGGTAGGCAGCCCCAGCATTTT; CDR3aa: CASSPGQGRQPQHF
j_gene: TRBJ1-2; abundance: NA; d_gene: TRBD1; v_gene: TRBV2; CDR3nt: TGTGCCAGCAGGGTGGGACAGGGCCTCAACTATGGCTACACCTTC; CDR3aa: CASRVGQGLNYGYTF
j_gene: TRBJ2-7; abundance: NA; d_gene: NA; v_gene: TRBV7-8; CDR3nt: TGTGCCAGCAGCTTAACCGCGGACATCTACGAGCAGTACTTC; CDR3aa: CASSLTADIYEQYF
j_gene: TRBJ2-3; abundance: few; d_gene: NA; v_gene: TRBV19; CDR3nt: TGTGCCAGTAGGCAGGGGACTACCACAGATACGCAGTATTTT; CDR3aa: CASRQGTTTDTQYF
j_gene: TRBJ2-2; abundance: few; d_gene: TRBD2; v_gene: TRBV27; CDR3nt: TGTGCCACCAGGCGTCCCGGGACTAGCGGGATAGGCGGGGAGCTGTTTTTT; CDR3aa: CATRRPGTSGIGGELFF
j_gene: TRBJ2-1; abundance: NA; d_gene: NA; v_gene: TRBV7-6; CDR3nt: TGTGCCAGCAGCTACGGGCTACAGGGACCCTACAATGAGCAGTTCTTC; CDR3aa: CASSYGLQGPYNEQFF
j_gene: TRBJ1-4; abundance: NA; d_gene: NA; v_gene: TRBV28; CDR3nt: TGTGCCAGCAGGGGTGGGGGGGGAGCGGAAAAACTGTTTTTT; CDR3aa: CASRGGGGAEKLFF
j_gene: TRBJ2-2; abundance: NA; d_gene: NA; v_gene: TRBV2; CDR3nt: TGTGCCAGCAGTTACACTACGAACACCGGGGAGCTGTTTTTT; CDR3aa: CASSYTTNTGELFF
j_gene: TRBJ1-5; abundance: NA; d_gene: TRBD1; v_gene: TRBV4-1; CDR3nt: TGCGCCAGCAGTCCTCCGGGACAGCCGTATCAGCCCCAGCATTTT; CDR3aa: CASSPPGQPYQPQHF
j_gene: TRBJ1-5; abundance: once; d_gene: NA; v_gene: TRBV28; CDR3nt: TGTGCCAGCAGTACTACAGGATATCAGCCCCAGCATTTT; CDR3aa: CASSTTGYQPQHF
j_gene: TRBJ2-4; abundance: NA; d_gene: TRBD2; v_gene: TRBV11-2; CDR3nt: TGTGCCAGCAGCTTTCAGACTAGCGGGAGTGCCAAAAACATTCAGTACTTC; CDR3aa: CASSFQTSGSAKNIQYF
j_gene: TRBJ2-3; abundance: NA; d_gene: TRBD1; v_gene: TRBV24-1; CDR3nt: TGTGCCACCAGTGATTATGCAGGGGGACGCACAGATACGCAGTATTTT; CDR3aa: CATSDYAGGRTDTQYF
j_gene: TRBJ1-1; abundance: NA; d_gene: TRBD1; v_gene: TRBV11-2; CDR3nt: TGTGCCAGCAGCTCACGACAGGGCCTTAACACTGAAGCTTTCTTT; CDR3aa: CASSSRQGLNTEAFF
j_gene: TRBJ2-7; abundance: NA; d_gene: TRBD1; v_gene: TRBV18; CDR3nt: TGTGCCAGCTCACCTGACAGGGACGAGCAGTACTTC; CDR3aa: CASSPDRDEQYF
j_gene: TRBJ1-5; abundance: NA; d_gene: NA; v_gene: TRBV7-8; CDR3nt: TGTGCCAGCAGCCCAGGGGACATAGGCAATCAGCCCCAGCATTTT; CDR3aa: CASSPGDIGNQPQHF
j_gene: TRBJ2-1; abundance: NA; d_gene: NA; v_gene: TRBV6-1; CDR3nt: TGTGCCAGCAGTTTAATAGGAGGGGACTGGGATGAGCAGTTCTTC; CDR3aa: CASSLIGGDWDEQFF
j_gene: TRBJ2-4; abundance: NA; d_gene: TRBD2; v_gene: TRBV2; CDR3nt: TGTGCCAGCATGTGGCTAGCGGAAAACATTCAGTACTTC; CDR3aa: CASMWLAENIQYF
j_gene: TRBJ2-3; abundance: once; d_gene: NA; v_gene: TRBV7-2; CDR3nt: TGTGCCAGCAGCTCAGACAGGAGAAACACAGATACGCAGTATTTT; CDR3aa: CASSSDRRNTDTQYF
j_gene: TRBJ1-2; abundance: NA; d_gene: TRBD1; v_gene: TRBV6-5; CDR3nt: TGTGCCAGCAGTTACGGGACGGACAGGGGTGGCTACACCTTC; CDR3aa: CASSYGTDRGGYTF
j_gene: TRBJ1-2; abundance: NA; d_gene: NA; v_gene: TRBV5-6; CDR3nt: TGTGCCAGCAGCTCAATTGGGGGGGATAGGGTGCCCCCCGGTCAAGGCTACACCTTC; CDR3aa: CASSSIGGDRVPPGQGYTF
j_gene: TRBJ2-3; abundance: NA; d_gene: NA; v_gene: TRBV9; CDR3nt: TGTGCCAGCAGCGTAGGCGGTGCAAGAACAGATACGCAGTATTTT; CDR3aa: CASSVGGARTDTQYF
j_gene: TRBJ2-3; abundance: NA; d_gene: NA; v_gene: TRBV5-1; CDR3nt: TGCGCCAGCAGCTTGGTACCTTTGCGAGGGAGTACAGATACGCAGTATTTT; CDR3aa: CASSLVPLRGSTDTQYF
j_gene: TRBJ2-7; abundance: NA; d_gene: TRBD2; v_gene: TRBV7-2; CDR3nt: TGTGCCAGCAGCGTGCGGACTAGCGGGACCTACGAGCAGTACTTC; CDR3aa: CASSVRTSGTYEQYF
j_gene: TRBJ1-1; abundance: NA; d_gene: TRBD1; v_gene: TRBV12-3/TRBV12-4; CDR3nt: TGTGCCAGCAGGAGGACAGGCCGCACTGAAGCTTTCTTT; CDR3aa: CASRRTGRTEAFF
j_gene: TRBJ1-3; abundance: NA; d_gene: NA; v_gene: TRBV7-9; CDR3nt: TGTGCCAGCAGCTTAACAACGGGAAACACCATATATTTT; CDR3aa: CASSLTTGNTIYF
j_gene: TRBJ1-5; abundance: once; d_gene: NA; v_gene: TRBV19; CDR3nt: TGTGCCAGTAGTATAGATGGGTCGAGGAGCATACCCCAGCATTTT; CDR3aa: CASSIDGSRSIPQHF
j_gene: TRBJ1-2; abundance: NA; d_gene: NA; v_gene: TRBV6-2/TRBV6-3; CDR3nt: TGTGCCAGCAGCCGCGCGCGCGATGGCTACACCTTC; CDR3aa: CASSRARDGYTF
j_gene: TRBJ1-5; abundance: NA; d_gene: NA; v_gene: TRBV2; CDR3nt: TGTGCCAGCAGTGAGATGGGGCGACCCCAGCATTTT; CDR3aa: CASSEMGRPQHF
j_gene: TRBJ1-5; abundance: NA; d_gene: NA; v_gene: TRBV4-1; CDR3nt: TGCGCCAGCAGTCCATGGACGGGGGGTTGGCCCCAGCATTTT; CDR3aa: CASSPWTGGWPQHF
j_gene: TRBJ2-5; abundance: once; d_gene: TRBD1; v_gene: TRBV24-1; CDR3nt: TGTGCCACCAGTCTCTCCGGGACAGGGAAAGAGACCCAGTACTTC; CDR3aa: CATSLSGTGKETQYF
j_gene: TRBJ1-3; abundance: few; d_gene: NA; v_gene: TRBV9; CDR3nt: TGTGCCAGCAGCTTCAGTCTCTCTGGAAACACCATATATTTT; CDR3aa: CASSFSLSGNTIYF
j_gene: TRBJ1-1; abundance: NA; d_gene: NA; v_gene: TRBV5-1; CDR3nt: TGCGCCAGCCACGTGGACAACATGAACACTGAAGCTTTCTTT; CDR3aa: CASHVDNMNTEAFF
j_gene: TRBJ1-1; abundance: NA; d_gene: NA; v_gene: TRBV5-1; CDR3nt: TGCGCCAGCAGCTTGGACGGGGGGGACACTGAAGCTTTCTTT; CDR3aa: CASSLDGGDTEAFF
j_gene: TRBJ2-7; abundance: once; d_gene: TRBD1; v_gene: TRBV9; CDR3nt: TGTGCCAGCAGCTCAACCGGGACAGGTGACTACGAGCAGTACTTC; CDR3aa: CASSSTGTGDYEQYF